The clone carrying this T cell receptor (beta chain) was recorded only once. Its specificity is not known. Assay: immunoSEQ multiplex PCR; the TCRdb copy retains only in-frame clones and omits some. The sample holds some 22,000 clones, under 85% seen once. These data originate in a study of vaccination effects on CD4 cells after COVID-19. CD4+ T cells specific for antigen were expanded with viral peptide pools by the ViraFEST assay before sequencing. Around day 10 of culture, CD4+ T cells were separated out. Vaccine recipients, nucleocapsid antibody negative, had no prior SARS-CoV-2 infection. The V gene lost 3 bases and the J gene lost 1 base, with 9 bases spanning the gap. The length of the CDR3 is 14 residues. Germline-derived CDR1 and CDR2 are SGHAT and FQNNGV.

The material was CD4+ T cells from PBMCs cultured with HCoV-NL63 spike peptides, obtained before COVID-19 vaccination. This chain joins TRBV11-2 and TRBJ1-1; D not resolved. The TCR sequence derives from a human donor who received a COVID-19 vaccine. In DNA form, the CDR3 reads TGTGCCAGCAGCTTCCCCAGGACGAACACTGAAGCTTTCTTT. Protein: CASSFPRTNTEAFF.